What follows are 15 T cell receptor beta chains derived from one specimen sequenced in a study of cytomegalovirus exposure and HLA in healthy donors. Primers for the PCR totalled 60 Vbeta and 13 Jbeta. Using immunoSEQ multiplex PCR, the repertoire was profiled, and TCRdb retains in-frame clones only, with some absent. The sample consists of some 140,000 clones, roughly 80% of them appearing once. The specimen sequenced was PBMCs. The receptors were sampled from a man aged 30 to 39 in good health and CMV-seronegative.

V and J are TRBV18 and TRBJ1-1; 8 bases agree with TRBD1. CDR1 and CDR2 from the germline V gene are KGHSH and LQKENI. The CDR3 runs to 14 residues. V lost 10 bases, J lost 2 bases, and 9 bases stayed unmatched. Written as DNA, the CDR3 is TGTGCCACCACACGACAGGGGATAAACACTGAAGCTTTCTTT. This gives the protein CATTRQGINTEAFF.

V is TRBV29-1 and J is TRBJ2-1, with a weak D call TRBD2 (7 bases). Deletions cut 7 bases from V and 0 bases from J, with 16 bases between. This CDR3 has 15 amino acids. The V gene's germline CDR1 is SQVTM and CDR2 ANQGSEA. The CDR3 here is CSASGGFSSYNEQFF. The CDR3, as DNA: TGCAGCGCCTCGGGGGGCTTTAGCTCCTACAATGAGCAGTTCTTC.

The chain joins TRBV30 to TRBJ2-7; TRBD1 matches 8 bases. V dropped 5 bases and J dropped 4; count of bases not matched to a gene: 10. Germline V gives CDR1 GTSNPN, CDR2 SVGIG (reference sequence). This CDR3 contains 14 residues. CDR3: CAWVPRTGTYEQYF. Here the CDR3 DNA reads TGTGCCTGGGTCCCCCGGACAGGGACTTACGAGCAGTACTTC.

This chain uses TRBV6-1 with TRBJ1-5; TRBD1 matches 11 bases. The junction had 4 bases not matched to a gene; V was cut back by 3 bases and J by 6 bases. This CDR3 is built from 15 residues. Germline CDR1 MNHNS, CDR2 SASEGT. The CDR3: CASSEGQGGSQPQHF. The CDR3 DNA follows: TGTGCCAGCAGTGAGGGACAGGGGGGTTCTCAGCCCCAGCATTTT.

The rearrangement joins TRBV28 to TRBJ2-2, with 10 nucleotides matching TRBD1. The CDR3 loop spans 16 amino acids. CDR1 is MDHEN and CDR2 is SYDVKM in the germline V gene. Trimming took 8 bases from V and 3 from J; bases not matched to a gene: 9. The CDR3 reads CASGATGQGYTGELFF. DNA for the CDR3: TGTGCCAGCGGGGCGACGGGACAGGGGTACACCGGGGAGCTGTTTTTT.

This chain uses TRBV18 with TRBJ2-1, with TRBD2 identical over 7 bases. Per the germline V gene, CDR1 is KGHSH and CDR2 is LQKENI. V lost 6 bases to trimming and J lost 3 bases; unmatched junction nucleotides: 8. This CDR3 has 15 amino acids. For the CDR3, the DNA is TGTGCCAGCTCTCTGAGCGGGGATTTCTACAATGAGCAGTTCTTC. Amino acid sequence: CASSLSGDFYNEQFF.

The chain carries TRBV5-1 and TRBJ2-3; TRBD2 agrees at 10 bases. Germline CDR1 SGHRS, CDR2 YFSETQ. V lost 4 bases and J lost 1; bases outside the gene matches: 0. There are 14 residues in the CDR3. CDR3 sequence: CASSGTSGTDTQYF. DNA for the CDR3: TGCGCCAGCAGCGGGACTAGCGGCACAGATACGCAGTATTTT.

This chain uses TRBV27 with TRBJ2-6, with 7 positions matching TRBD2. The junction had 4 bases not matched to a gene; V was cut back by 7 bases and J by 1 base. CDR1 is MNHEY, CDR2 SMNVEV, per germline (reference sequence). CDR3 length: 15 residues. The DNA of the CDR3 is TGTGCCAGCACGAGACTAGCTTCTGGGGCCAACGTCCTGACTTTC. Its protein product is CASTRLASGANVLTF.

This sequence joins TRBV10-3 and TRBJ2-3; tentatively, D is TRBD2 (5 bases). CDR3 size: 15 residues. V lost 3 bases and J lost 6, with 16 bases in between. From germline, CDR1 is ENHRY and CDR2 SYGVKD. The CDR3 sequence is CAISDGGRQRDTQYF. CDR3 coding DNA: TGTGCCATCAGTGATGGCGGGCGTCAACGTGATACGCAGTATTTT.

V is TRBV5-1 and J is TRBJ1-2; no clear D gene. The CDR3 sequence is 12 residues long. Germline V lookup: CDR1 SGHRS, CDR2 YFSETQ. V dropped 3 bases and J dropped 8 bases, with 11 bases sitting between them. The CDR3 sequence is CASSWTGRGYTF. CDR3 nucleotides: TGCGCCAGCAGCTGGACGGGGAGGGGCTACACCTTC.

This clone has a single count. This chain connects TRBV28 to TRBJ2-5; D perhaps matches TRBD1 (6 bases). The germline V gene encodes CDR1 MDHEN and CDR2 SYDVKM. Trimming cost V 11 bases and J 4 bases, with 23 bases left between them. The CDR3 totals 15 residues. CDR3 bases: TGTGCCGCAAGGCGTATATCCGGGACAAGAGAGACCCAGTACTTC. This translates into CAARRISGTRETQYF.

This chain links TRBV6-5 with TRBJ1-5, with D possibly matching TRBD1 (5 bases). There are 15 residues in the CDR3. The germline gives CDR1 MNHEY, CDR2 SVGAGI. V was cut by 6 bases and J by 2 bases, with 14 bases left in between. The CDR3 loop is CASSRGGFGNQPQHF. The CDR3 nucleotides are TGTGCCAGCAGCCGGGGGGGTTTCGGCAATCAGCCCCAGCATTTT.

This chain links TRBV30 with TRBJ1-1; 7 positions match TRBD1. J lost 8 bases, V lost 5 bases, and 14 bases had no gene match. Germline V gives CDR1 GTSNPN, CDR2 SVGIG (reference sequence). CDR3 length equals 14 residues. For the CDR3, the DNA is TGTGCCTGGGTTACAGGGGCAGGGTTCTTAGAAGCTTTCTTT. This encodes CAWVTGAGFLEAFF. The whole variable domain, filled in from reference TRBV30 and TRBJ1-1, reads SQTIHQWPATLVQPVGSPLSLECTVEGTSNPNLYWYRQAAGRGLQLLFYSVGIGQISSEVPQNLSASRPQDRQFILSSKKLLLSDSGFYLCAWVTGAGFLEAFFGQGTRLTVV.

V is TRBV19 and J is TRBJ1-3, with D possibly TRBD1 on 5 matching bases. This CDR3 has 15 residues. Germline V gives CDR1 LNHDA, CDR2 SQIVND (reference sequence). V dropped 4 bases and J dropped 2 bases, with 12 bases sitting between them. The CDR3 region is CASSKDPRAGNTIYF. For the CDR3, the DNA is TGTGCCAGTAGTAAAGATCCCAGGGCTGGAAACACCATATATTTT.

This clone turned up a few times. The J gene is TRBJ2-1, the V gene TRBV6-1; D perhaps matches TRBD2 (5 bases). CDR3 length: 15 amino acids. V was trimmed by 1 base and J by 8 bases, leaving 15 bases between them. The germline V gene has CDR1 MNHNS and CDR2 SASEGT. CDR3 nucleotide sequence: TGTGCCAGCAGTGAAGGGACCCGGGGATGGGATGAGCAGTTCTTC. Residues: CASSEGTRGWDEQFF.